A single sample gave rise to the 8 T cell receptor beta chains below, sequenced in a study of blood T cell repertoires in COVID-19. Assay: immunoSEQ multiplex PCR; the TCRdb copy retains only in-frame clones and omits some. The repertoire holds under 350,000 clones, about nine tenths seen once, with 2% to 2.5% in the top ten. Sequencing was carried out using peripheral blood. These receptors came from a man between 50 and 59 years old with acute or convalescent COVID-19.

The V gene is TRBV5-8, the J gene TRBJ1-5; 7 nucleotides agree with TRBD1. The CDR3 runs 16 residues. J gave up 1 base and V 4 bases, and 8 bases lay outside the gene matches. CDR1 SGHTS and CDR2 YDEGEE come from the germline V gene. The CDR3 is CASSEGTGVSNQPQHF. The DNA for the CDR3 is TGTGCCAGCAGCGAAGGAACAGGGGTAAGCAATCAGCCCCAGCATTTT.

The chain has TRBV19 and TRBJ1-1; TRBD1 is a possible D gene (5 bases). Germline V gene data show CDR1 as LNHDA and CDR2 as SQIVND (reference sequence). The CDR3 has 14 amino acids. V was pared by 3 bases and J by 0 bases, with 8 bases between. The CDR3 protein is CASSIGAMNTEAFF. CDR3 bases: TGTGCCAGTAGTATTGGGGCCATGAACACTGAAGCTTTCTTT.

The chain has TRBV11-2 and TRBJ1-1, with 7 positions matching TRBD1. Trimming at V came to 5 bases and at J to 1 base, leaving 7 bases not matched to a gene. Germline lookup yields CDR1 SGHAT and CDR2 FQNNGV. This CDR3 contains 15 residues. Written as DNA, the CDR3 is TGTGCCAGCAGCATCGACAGGGTTGAGAACACTGAAGCTTTCTTT. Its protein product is CASSIDRVENTEAFF.

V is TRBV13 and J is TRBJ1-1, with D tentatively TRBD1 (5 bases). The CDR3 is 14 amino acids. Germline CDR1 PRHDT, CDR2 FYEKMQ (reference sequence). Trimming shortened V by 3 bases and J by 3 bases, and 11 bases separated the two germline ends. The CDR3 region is CASSLTSGDTEAFF. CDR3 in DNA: TGTGCCAGCAGCTTGACTTCGGGGGACACTGAAGCTTTCTTT. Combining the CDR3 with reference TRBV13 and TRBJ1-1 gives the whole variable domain AAGVIQSPRHLIKEKRETATLKCYPIPRHDTVYWYQQGPGQDPQFLISFYEKMQSDKGSIPDRFSAQQFSDYHSELNMSSLELGDSALYFCASSLTSGDTEAFFGQGTRLTVV.

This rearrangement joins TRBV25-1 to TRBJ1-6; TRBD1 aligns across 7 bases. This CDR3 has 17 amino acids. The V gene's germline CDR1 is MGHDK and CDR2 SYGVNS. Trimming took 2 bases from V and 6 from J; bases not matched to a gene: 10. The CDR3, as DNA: TGTGCCAGCAGTGAACCGTTAGGCCAGGGGGGTAATTCACCCCTCCACTTT. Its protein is CASSEPLGQGGNSPLHF.

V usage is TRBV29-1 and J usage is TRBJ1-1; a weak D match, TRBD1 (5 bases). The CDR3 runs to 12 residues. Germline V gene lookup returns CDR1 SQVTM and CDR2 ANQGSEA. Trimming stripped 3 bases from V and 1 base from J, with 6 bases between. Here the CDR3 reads CSVDDRNTEAFF. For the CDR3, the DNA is TGCAGCGTTGACGACAGGAACACTGAAGCTTTCTTT.

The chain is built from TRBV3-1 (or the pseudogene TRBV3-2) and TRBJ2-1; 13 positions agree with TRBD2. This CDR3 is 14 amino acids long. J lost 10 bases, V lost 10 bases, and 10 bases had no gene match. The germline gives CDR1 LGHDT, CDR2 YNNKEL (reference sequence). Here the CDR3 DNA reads TGTGCCACCACAGGGGGACTAGCGGGGCGAGAGCAGTTCTTC. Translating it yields CATTGGLAGREQFF.

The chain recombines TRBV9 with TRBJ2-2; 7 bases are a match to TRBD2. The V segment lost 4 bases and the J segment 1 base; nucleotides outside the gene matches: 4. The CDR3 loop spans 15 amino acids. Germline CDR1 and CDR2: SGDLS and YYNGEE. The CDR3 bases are TGTGCCAGCAGCCCCAGCGGGGAGAACACCGGGGAGCTGTTTTTT. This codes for CASSPSGENTGELFF.